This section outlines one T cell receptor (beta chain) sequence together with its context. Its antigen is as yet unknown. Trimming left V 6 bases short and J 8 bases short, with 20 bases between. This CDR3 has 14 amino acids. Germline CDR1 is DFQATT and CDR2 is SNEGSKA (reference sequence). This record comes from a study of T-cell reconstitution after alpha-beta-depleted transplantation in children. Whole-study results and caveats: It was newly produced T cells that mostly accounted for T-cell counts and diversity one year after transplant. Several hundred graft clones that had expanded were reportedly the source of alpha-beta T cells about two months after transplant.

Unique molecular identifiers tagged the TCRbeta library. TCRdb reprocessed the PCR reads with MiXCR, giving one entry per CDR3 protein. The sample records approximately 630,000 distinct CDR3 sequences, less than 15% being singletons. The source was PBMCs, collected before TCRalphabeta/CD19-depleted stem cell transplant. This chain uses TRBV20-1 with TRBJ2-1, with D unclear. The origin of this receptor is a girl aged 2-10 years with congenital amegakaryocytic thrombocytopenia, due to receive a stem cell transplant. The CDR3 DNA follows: TGCAGTGCCCACGTCCCAGTATTAGGGTATGAGCAGTTCTTC. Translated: CSAHVPVLGYEQFF.